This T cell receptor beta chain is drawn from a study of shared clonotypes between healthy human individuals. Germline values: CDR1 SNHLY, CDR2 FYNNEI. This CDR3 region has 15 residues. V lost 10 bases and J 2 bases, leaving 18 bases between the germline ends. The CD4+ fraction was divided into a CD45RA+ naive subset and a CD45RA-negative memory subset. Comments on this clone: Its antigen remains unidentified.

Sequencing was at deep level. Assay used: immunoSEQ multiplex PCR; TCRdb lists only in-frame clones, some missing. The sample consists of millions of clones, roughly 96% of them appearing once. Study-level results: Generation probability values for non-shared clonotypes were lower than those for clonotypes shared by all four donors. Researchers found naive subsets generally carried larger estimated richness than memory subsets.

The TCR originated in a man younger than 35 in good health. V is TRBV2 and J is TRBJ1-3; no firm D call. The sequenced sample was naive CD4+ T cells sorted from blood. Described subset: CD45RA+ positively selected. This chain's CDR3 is CATTAPGSPGNTIYF. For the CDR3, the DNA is TGTGCCACAACGGCCCCGGGGTCGCCTGGAAACACCATATATTTT.